The clone carrying this T cell receptor (beta chain) came up many times. This sample was taken from a study of T cell repertoires in cytomegalovirus infection. CDR3 length: 13 residues. Trimming shortened V by 4 bases and J by 3 bases, and 9 bases separated the two germline ends. Germline CDR1 reads MNHEY; CDR2 reads SVGEGT. One entry per CDR3 protein results from TCRdb running MiXCR on the reads. This table has approximately 190,000 distinct CDR3 sequences, 8.5% to 10% appearing once. J is TRBJ1-2 and V is TRBV6-2 or TRBV6-3, with D uncertain. This TCR came from a human donor in good health (CMV status not recorded). Some clones in this sample may be carry-over from other donors' samples. Sequenced input: PBMCs. CDR3: CASSSSGHYGYTF. The CDR3 region has the DNA TGTGCCAGCAGTTCTTCAGGCCACTATGGCTACACCTTC.